The 17 T cell receptor beta chains listed next were all sequenced from one sample in a study of siplizumab effects on memory and regulatory T cells (dated by TCRdb to between 2019 and 2020). Libraries were built with the immunoSEQ multiplex PCR assay. The immuneACCESS repertoire file appears here via TCRdb, limited to in-frame rearrangements. These files lack a portion of the clones; in checked studies, under half of the deficit traces to unresolved V genes, and the cause of the others is not known. The sample profile shows 95,000 to 100,000 clones; about nine tenths of them were found once. The ten biggest clones cover around 12% of the sample. The sequenced material came from non-Treg CD4+ T cells sorted from blood. Taken with the paper, the label for cell subset or site translates to: FACS-sorted unstimulated CD4+ non-regulatory T cells. Receptor source: a human donor in good health.

The rearrangement uses TRBV7-2 and TRBJ2-5, with a tentative D call TRBD1 (6 bases). The end of the DNA aligns better with TRBJ2-7, so the J call may be wrong. Germline V gene data show CDR1 as SGHTA and CDR2 as FQGNSA. The CDR3 contains 12 residues. The DNA for the CDR3 is TGTGCCAGCAGCAAACAGGGATACGAGCAGTACTTC. Translation gives CASSKQGYEQYF.

This clone showed up just once. The CDR3 DNA follows: TGTGCCAGTAGTATGGGCAGGGGGGTCCCTGCAGATACGCAGTATTTT. It specifies CASSMGRGVPADTQYF. V usage is TRBV19 and J usage is TRBJ2-3, with a possible D match to TRBD1 (7 bases). Germline V gene sequence: CDR1 LNHDA, CDR2 SQIVND (reference sequence). The length of the CDR3 is 16 residues. Trimming stripped 3 bases from V and 4 bases from J, with 17 bases between.

V usage is TRBV4-1 and J usage is TRBJ1-3, with D uncertain. V was shortened by 1 base and J by 0 bases, with 10 bases between the two germline ends. Looked up from germline, CDR1 is MGHRA and CDR2 is YSYEKL. The CDR3 extends over 16 amino acids. CDR3 sequence reads: CASSQAARDSGNTIYF. The CDR3 DNA sequence: TGCGCCAGCAGCCAAGCAGCGAGGGACTCTGGAAACACCATATATTTT.

This sequence joins TRBV7-2 and TRBJ2-3; TRBD2 matches at 12 bases. The CDR3 sequence is 16 residues long. CDR1 and CDR2 (germline): SGHTA, FQGNSA. V dropped 1 base and J dropped 4; count of bases not matched to a gene: 3. CDR3 sequence (DNA): TGTGCCAGCAGCTTAGTGGGACTAGCGGGCCCAGATACGCAGTATTTT. Translated: CASSLVGLAGPDTQYF.

Only one count was recorded for this clone. The chain links TRBV7-8 to TRBJ2-6; 9 nucleotides agree with TRBD1. This CDR3 comprises 17 residues. CDR1 SGHVS and CDR2 FQNEAQ come from the germline V gene. The junction had 6 bases not matched to a gene; V was cut back by 6 bases and J by 0 bases. The CDR3 sequence is CASRATGGISGANVLTF. The CDR3 DNA sequence: TGTGCCAGCAGGGCGACAGGGGGAATCTCTGGGGCCAACGTCCTGACTTTC.

The V and J genes are TRBV10-3 and TRBJ1-2; D not resolved. V was clipped by 4 bases and J by 6 bases, with 9 bases between them. Per germline, CDR1 ENHRY and CDR2 SYGVKD. The CDR3 consists of 12 residues. This chain's CDR3 is CAISGAGDGYTF. CDR3 in DNA: TGTGCCATCAGTGGTGCAGGAGATGGCTACACCTTC.

The chain couples TRBV9 to TRBJ2-1; 7 bases match TRBD2. Germline V lookup: CDR1 SGDLS, CDR2 YYNGEE. Unmatched junction bases numbered 6, after V lost 0 bases and J lost 6 bases. This CDR3 is 15 amino acids long. DNA of the CDR3: TGTGCCAGCAGCGTAGTGCTAGCGGAAATCAATGAGCAGTTCTTC. Amino acids: CASSVVLAEINEQFF. The full variable domain, its missing parts supplied by reference TRBV9 and TRBJ2-1, is DSGVTQTPKHLITATGQRVTLRCSPRSGDLSVYWYQQSLDQGLQFLIQYYNGEERAKGNILERFSAQQFPDLHSELNLSSLELGDSALYFCASSVVLAEINEQFFGPGTRLTVL.

The V call is TRBV15, the J call TRBJ2-3, with TRBD1 identical over 8 bases. Germline CDR1 reads LNHNV; CDR2 reads YYDKDF (reference sequence). The CDR3 loop spans 15 amino acids. The V gene end was trimmed by 2 bases and the J gene end by 4 bases; junction bases not matched to a gene: 5. CDR3 amino acids: CATSRPTGVADTQYF. The CDR3 region has the DNA TGTGCCACCAGCAGACCGACAGGGGTGGCAGATACGCAGTATTTT.

The gene calls are TRBV5-4 and TRBJ2-7, with 9 nucleotides matching TRBD1. Trimming removed 4 bases from V and 5 bases from J; junction bases left unmatched: 13. Germline CDR1 and CDR2: SGHNT and YYREEE (reference sequence). The CDR3 is 16 residues long. For the CDR3, the DNA is TGTGCCAGCAGCCCAGGAGCAGGACAGGGGTTCAACGAGCAGTACTTC. Translated: CASSPGAGQGFNEQYF. The variable domain in full, with the rest retrieved from reference TRBV5-4 and TRBJ2-7, is ETGVTQSPTHLIKTRGQQVTLRCSSQSGHNTVSWYQQALGQGPQFIFQYYREEENGRGNFPPRFSGLQFPNYSSELNVNALELDDSALYLCASSPGAGQGFNEQYFGPGTRLTVT.

This chain links TRBV4-1 with TRBJ1-5; TRBD1 might be the D (5 bases). Trimming removed 1 base at V and 2 bases at J, with 6 bases between. Germline V gene data show CDR1 as MGHRA and CDR2 as YSYEKL. The CDR3 runs 14 residues. CDR3 sequence reads: CASSQAGGNQPQHF. CDR3 bases: TGCGCCAGCAGCCAAGCGGGGGGCAATCAGCCCCAGCATTTT.

V usage is TRBV10-3 and J usage is TRBJ2-3; D gene ambiguous. The CDR3 contains 12 residues. The V gene lost 3 bases and the J gene lost 2 bases, with 3 bases spanning the gap. Germline V CDR1 and CDR2: ENHRY, SYGVKD. The CDR3 region has the DNA TGTGCCATCAGTGACGCCACAGATACGCAGTATTTT. Translation: CAISDATDTQYF.

The genes are TRBV7-3 and TRBJ1-5; the match to TRBD1 covers 7 bases. The CDR3 loop spans 15 amino acids. V lost 5 bases and J lost 1; bases outside the gene matches: 5. The germline CDR1 and CDR2 sequences are SGHTA and FQGTGA. Written as DNA, the CDR3 is TGTGCCAGCAGCCTCGAGACAGGGAGCAATCAGCCCCAGCATTTT. This codes for CASSLETGSNQPQHF.

The CDR3 bases are TGTGCCATCAGTGAGTACAGTCAGCCCCAGCATTTT. Amino acids: CAISEYSQPQHF. The gene calls are TRBV10-3 and TRBJ1-5; D is uncertain. The CDR3 sequence is 12 residues long. Trimming took 1 base from V and 6 from J, leaving 4 bases between them. CDR1 is ENHRY, CDR2 SYGVKD, per germline.

The chain combines TRBV21-1 with TRBJ2-1; the DNA was not used to check the table's D call, TRBD2. TRBV21-1 is tagged as a pseudogene. The CDR3 is made up of 12 amino acids. Here the CDR3 reads CASNRRGNEQFF. Here the CDR3 DNA reads TGTGCCAGCAACCGCCGGGGAAATGAGCAGTTCTTC.

The chain links TRBV21-1 to TRBJ2-7; whether TRBD1, the table's D call, matches the DNA was not checked. TRBV21-1 is described as a pseudogene. The CDR3 is 14 amino acids. The CDR3 DNA reads as TGTGCCAGCAGCAGGCGCCTAGGGGCCCACGAGCAGTACTTC. Protein sequence: CASSRRLGAHEQYF.

V and J are TRBV5-1 and TRBJ2-1; TRBD2 matches 9 bases. With V trimmed by 4 bases and J by 2 bases, 4 bases remained unmatched. This CDR3 region has 15 residues. Germline CDR1 reads SGHRS; CDR2 reads YFSETQ. The CDR3 protein is CASSQASGTYNEQFF. Here the CDR3 DNA reads TGCGCCAGCAGCCAAGCTAGCGGGACCTACAATGAGCAGTTCTTC.

The chain carries TRBV18 and TRBJ2-3, with 15 bases identical to TRBD2. CDR1 and CDR2 (germline): KGHSH, LQKENI. The CDR3 length is 19 residues. Germline trimming cut 2 bases from V and 1 base from J; bases unmatched to any gene: 7. CDR3 nucleotides: TGTGCCAGCTCACCAGGTCCGGGACTAGCGGGAGGAGGCACAGATACGCAGTATTTT. Protein product: CASSPGPGLAGGGTDTQYF.